Below, 29 T cell receptor beta chains from the same sample are listed, as sequenced in a study of blood T cells in healthy people across ages. Together with a sample-barcoded 5' primer, a J-beta primer mix was included in a second PCR lasting about 7 to 12 cycles. TCRdb recomputed calls from the 5' RACE reads with MiXCR, one row per CDR3 protein. The sample comprises about 1,000,000 distinct CDR3 sequences, less than 50% of which are singletons, and approximately 20% rests with the top ten. Sequenced: blood. The receptors derive from an older woman in good health.

This chain uses TRBV5-1 with TRBJ2-1; 14 bases align to TRBD2. There are 17 residues in the CDR3. Germline V gives CDR1 SGHRS, CDR2 YFSETQ. The trim removed 0 bases at V and 6 bases at J, leaving 5 bases unmatched. CDR3 DNA: TGCGCCAGCAGCTTGGGGGGACTAGCGGGAGCCCGCAATGAGCAGTTCTTC. Translated, it gives CASSLGGLAGARNEQFF.

In this sample, this clonotype turned up a few times. The chain uses TRBV10-3 and TRBJ2-7, with D unresolved. V lost 2 bases and J 3 bases, leaving 8 bases between the germline ends. The CDR3 is 13 residues long. Germline V gene lookup returns CDR1 ENHRY and CDR2 SYGVKD. Written as DNA, the CDR3 is TGTGCCATCAGTGAGCCACCGGTCTACGAGCAGTACTTC. Its translation is CAISEPPVYEQYF.

The chain is built from TRBV20-1 and TRBJ2-7; 9 bases agree with TRBD1. The J call may be mistaken, given a closer DNA end match to TRBJ2-5. The CDR3 loop spans 14 amino acids. Germline CDR1 reads DFQATT; CDR2 reads SNEGSKA (reference sequence). For the CDR3, the DNA is TGCAGTGCTACCGGACCGGGACAGGGCAGGACCCAGTACTTC. Its translation is CSATGPGQGRTQYF.

The table lists this clonotype with a few counts. The rearrangement uses TRBV20-1 and TRBJ2-7; no clear D gene. Trimming took 3 bases from V and 0 from J, leaving 9 bases between them. There are 13 residues in the CDR3. Germline CDR1 is DFQATT and CDR2 is SNEGSKA (reference sequence). CDR3 nucleotide sequence: TGCAGTGCTAGTTGGCAGGTCTCCTACGAGCAGTACTTC. Translating gives CSASWQVSYEQYF.

This clonotype was seen a handful of times. J is TRBJ2-1 and V is TRBV7-9; 8 bases line up with TRBD1. Germline V gene data show CDR1 as SEHNR and CDR2 as FQNEAQ (reference sequence). This CDR3 comprises 14 residues. The ends lost 7 bases at V and 4 bases at J; junction bases unmatched: 6. The CDR3 spells CASTPGQEYNEQFF. The DNA of the CDR3 is TGTGCCAGCACCCCGGGACAGGAGTACAATGAGCAGTTCTTC.

This clonotype was picked up a small number of times. This sequence joins TRBV12-3 or TRBV12-4 and TRBJ2-7; the D gene is possibly TRBD1 (7 bases). V lost 6 bases and J lost 3, with 33 bases in between. The CDR3 loop spans 20 amino acids. The CDR3 DNA follows: TGTGCCAGCAGCCGAAGGATGGTGACAGGGAAATCTAGCGTTGACTACGAGCAGTACTTC. This encodes CASSRRMVTGKSSVDYEQYF.

This clonotype turned up a few times. The chain links TRBV20-1 to TRBJ2-1; 9 nucleotides align to TRBD2. Trimming at V came to 4 bases and at J to 4 bases, leaving 14 bases not matched to a gene. The CDR3 has 17 residues. CDR1 and CDR2 from the germline V gene are DFQATT and SNEGSKA (reference sequence). The chain's CDR3 is CSATIWGDSGRYNEQFF. In nucleotides, the CDR3 is TGCAGTGCTACCATCTGGGGGGATAGCGGGAGATACAATGAGCAGTTCTTC.

The J gene is TRBJ2-7, the V gene TRBV20-1, with no clear D. The germline V gene has CDR1 DFQATT and CDR2 SNEGSKA (reference sequence). Trimming took off 6 bases at V and 5 bases at J, with 20 bases between the two ends. The CDR3 has 14 amino acids. The CDR3 protein is CSAIPILGSNEQYF. The CDR3 DNA is TGCAGTGCCATCCCTATTTTGGGTAGTAACGAGCAGTACTTC.

The chain has TRBV7-8 and TRBJ2-5; D could derive from TRBD1 or TRBD2 (5 bases each). The germline V gene encodes CDR1 SGHVS and CDR2 FQNEAQ. The V end lost 3 bases, the J end lost 11 bases, and 16 bases lay between the germline ends. The CDR3 loop spans 13 amino acids. The CDR3 loop is CASSFGSLGEQYF. DNA of the CDR3: TGTGCCAGCAGCTTCGGCAGCCTGGGGGAGCAGTACTTC. The whole variable domain, filled in from reference TRBV7-8 and TRBJ2-5, reads GAGVSQSPRYKVAKRGQDVALRCDPISGHVSLFWYQQALGQGPEFLTYFQNEAQLDKSGLPSDRFFAERPEGSVSTLKIQRTQQEDSAVYLCASSFGSLGEQYFGPGTRLLVL.

A few counts support this clonotype. V gene TRBV27 combines with J gene TRBJ2-7; TRBD2 aligns across 14 bases. CDR1 MNHEY and CDR2 SMNVEV come from the germline V gene (reference sequence). V was pared by 6 bases and J by 5 bases, with 15 bases of the junction left unmatched. The CDR3 has 18 amino acids. CDR3: CASSQGARTSGRYDEQYF. The CDR3 DNA sequence: TGTGCCAGCAGCCAGGGGGCAAGGACTAGCGGGAGGTACGACGAGCAGTACTTC.

The V gene is TRBV10-3, the J gene TRBJ2-5; TRBD1 is a possible D gene (6 bases). The CDR3 is made up of 15 amino acids. Germline V CDR1 and CDR2: ENHRY, SYGVKD. The germline V and J ends were trimmed by 7 bases and 2 bases, with 17 bases remaining between them. CDR3 region: CAIKRTDQPQETQYF. The CDR3 nucleotides are TGTGCCATCAAGAGGACAGATCAACCTCAAGAGACCCAGTACTTC.

The rearrangement links TRBV27 to TRBJ2-3, with D tentatively TRBD1 (6 bases). Per the germline V gene, CDR1 is MNHEY and CDR2 is SMNVEV (reference sequence). The CDR3 length is 15 residues. The V gene lost 3 bases and the J gene lost 2 bases, with 12 bases spanning the gap. The CDR3 sequence: CASSFVGAITDTQYF. CDR3 sequence (DNA): TGTGCCAGCAGTTTCGTGGGGGCGATCACAGATACGCAGTATTTT.

This clonotype was seen once. This rearrangement joins TRBV9 to TRBJ2-7; a possible D gene is TRBD1 (6 bases). The J call may be faulty, since TRBJ2-5 better matches the DNA end. Germline loops: CDR1 SGDLS, CDR2 YYNGEE. This CDR3 spans 17 amino acids. The CDR3 DNA follows: TGTGCCAGCAGCGTAGGAGGGGGTGTATGGCAGATTCAGACCCAGTACTTC. It codes for CASSVGGGVWQIQTQYF.

V usage is TRBV4-1 and J usage is TRBJ2-7; D tentatively reads TRBD1 or TRBD2 (7 bases each). The CDR3 contains 16 residues. Germline CDR1 MGHRA, CDR2 YSYEKL. V lost 1 base and J lost 5, with 18 bases in between. The CDR3: CASSQGQGGGSHEQYF. As DNA, the CDR3 is TGCGCCAGCAGCCAAGGACAGGGAGGCGGGAGTCACGAGCAGTACTTC.

The gene calls are TRBV7-9 and TRBJ2-7, with a tentative D call TRBD1 (6 bases). The DNA end is more similar to TRBJ2-5, so the J call may be wrong. The CDR3 is made up of 14 amino acids. Germline CDR1 and CDR2: SEHNR and FQNEAQ (reference sequence). The CDR3 loop reads CASSLDPDSPTQYF. The CDR3 nucleotides are TGTGCCAGCAGCTTAGACCCGGACAGCCCGACCCAGTACTTC.

This clonotype occurred once. This chain uses TRBV27 with TRBJ2-7; TRBD2 is a possible D gene (5 bases). The better agreement between TRBJ2-5 and the DNA end casts doubt on the J call. This CDR3 is built from 13 residues. Per the germline V gene, CDR1 is MNHEY and CDR2 is SMNVEV (reference sequence). This CDR3 is CASKALSVETQYF. In DNA form, the CDR3 reads TGTGCCAGCAAGGCCCTTAGCGTGGAGACCCAGTACTTC.

The rearrangement uses TRBV2 and TRBJ2-7; D uncertain. Trimming left V 0 bases short and J 7 bases short, with 7 bases between. The CDR3 length is 12 residues. CDR1 is SNHLY and CDR2 is FYNNEI in the germline V gene. The CDR3 region has the DNA TGTGCCAGCAGTGAAGCGTACAATGAGCAGTACTTC. Amino acid sequence: CASSEAYNEQYF.

This chain joins TRBV10-3 and TRBJ2-3, with TRBD2 matching 7 bases. Germline V gene sequence: CDR1 ENHRY, CDR2 SYGVKD. The ends lost 1 base at V and 4 bases at J; junction bases unmatched: 5. The CDR3 spans 15 residues. The CDR3 sequence is CAISEFPGGADTQYF. Written as DNA, the CDR3 is TGTGCCATCAGTGAGTTTCCGGGAGGAGCAGATACGCAGTATTTT.

This clonotype was recorded a few times. The chain links TRBV6-5 to TRBJ1-6, with D hard to call. The CDR3 length is 14 residues. Trimming stripped 6 bases from V and 7 bases from J, with 13 bases between. CDR1 is MNHEY and CDR2 is SVGAGI in the germline V gene. In DNA, the CDR3 is TGTGCCAGCAGAAGAGAAAAACCGAATTCACCCCTCCACTTT. Translating it yields CASRREKPNSPLHF.

The chain carries TRBV21-1 and TRBJ1-5. TRBV21-1 is a listed pseudogene. The CDR3 sequence is 13 residues long. CDR3 sequence reads: CASEQSGNQPQHF. The DNA of the CDR3 is TGTGCCAGCGAACAGAGCGGCAATCAGCCCCAGCATTTT.

The J gene is TRBJ1-5, the V gene TRBV27; D is ambiguous. CDR1 is MNHEY, CDR2 SMNVEV, per germline (reference sequence). V was trimmed by 3 bases and J by 0 bases, leaving 9 bases between them. This CDR3 is built from 15 residues. Here the CDR3 DNA reads TGTGCCAGCAGTTTTTCCTTCAATAGCAATCAGCCCCAGCATTTT. It codes for CASSFSFNSNQPQHF.

The chain is built from TRBV6-2 or TRBV6-3 and TRBJ1-1; the D gene is possibly TRBD1 (6 bases). This CDR3 spans 12 amino acids. With 5 bases removed from V and 10 bases from J, the gap between germline ends came to 14 bases. Germline V gene sequence: CDR1 MNHEY, CDR2 SVGEGT. The CDR3 is CASSHGRGGAFF. As DNA, the CDR3 is TGTGCCAGCAGTCACGGTCGAGGGGGAGCTTTCTTT.

This clonotype was seen a handful of times. J is TRBJ1-2 and V is TRBV2; 9 nucleotides line up with TRBD1. CDR1 is SNHLY, CDR2 FYNNEI, per germline. With 4 bases clipped from V and 3 bases from J, the junction kept 0 bases outside the gene matches. CDR3 size: 13 residues. In DNA form, the CDR3 reads TGTGCCAGCAGTGGGGACAGGGACTATGGCTACACCTTC. Protein: CASSGDRDYGYTF.

The chain recombines TRBV12-3 or TRBV12-4 with TRBJ2-1, with D hard to call. V lost 6 bases, J lost 9 bases, and 15 bases lay in between. CDR3 length equals 13 residues. The CDR3 bases are TGTGCCAGCAGCCCCGAATGGGTAGTTGAGCAGTTCTTC. This gives the protein CASSPEWVVEQFF.

This chain connects TRBV6-2 or TRBV6-3 to TRBJ2-7; tentatively, D is TRBD2 (6 bases). The CDR3 is 14 amino acids. Trimming removed 2 bases from V and 3 bases from J, with 11 bases in between. Germline values: CDR1 MNHEY, CDR2 SVGEGT. The CDR3 bases are TGTGCCAGCAGTTACGGCGGGGAAGGCTACGAGCAGTACTTC. It specifies CASSYGGEGYEQYF.

This clonotype was detected only a few times. The rearrangement uses TRBV5-1 and TRBJ2-1, with unresolved D. V was cut by 1 base and J by 9 bases, with 11 bases left in between. The CDR3 has 13 residues. CDR1 is SGHRS and CDR2 is YFSETQ in the germline V gene. DNA for the CDR3: TGCGCCAGCAGCTTGACCCCTCGCGGTGAGCAGTTCTTC. It codes for CASSLTPRGEQFF.

This clonotype was seen more than once but under ten times. The rearrangement joins TRBV7-9 to TRBJ2-5; D not certain. This CDR3 spans 13 amino acids. V was shortened by 5 bases and J by 4 bases, with 11 bases between the two germline ends. The V gene's germline CDR1 is SEHNR and CDR2 FQNEAQ (reference sequence). As DNA, the CDR3 is TGTGCCAGCAGCGCGGCCGGCACAGAGACCCAGTACTTC. Translation: CASSAAGTETQYF.

With respect to this clonotype: One junction end disagrees with the germline gene, perhaps due to a read error. The chain is built from TRBV6-6 and TRBJ1-5; D remains ambiguous. The CDR3 is 14 residues long. The V gene's germline CDR1 is MNHNY and CDR2 SVGAGI (reference sequence). The CDR3 bases are TGTGCCGGCAGCGACTTATATAGCAATCAGCCCCAGCATTTT. Translated: CAGSDLYSNQPQHF.

The chain links TRBV20-1 to TRBJ1-1; D not certain. Trimming pared 0 bases from V and 4 bases from J, leaving 15 bases between. CDR3 length: 15 residues. Germline V lookup: CDR1 DFQATT, CDR2 SNEGSKA (reference sequence). The CDR3 DNA reads as TGCAGTGCTAGAGATCGGCCCAGGTTGAGCACTGAAGCTTTCTTT. Amino acid sequence: CSARDRPRLSTEAFF.